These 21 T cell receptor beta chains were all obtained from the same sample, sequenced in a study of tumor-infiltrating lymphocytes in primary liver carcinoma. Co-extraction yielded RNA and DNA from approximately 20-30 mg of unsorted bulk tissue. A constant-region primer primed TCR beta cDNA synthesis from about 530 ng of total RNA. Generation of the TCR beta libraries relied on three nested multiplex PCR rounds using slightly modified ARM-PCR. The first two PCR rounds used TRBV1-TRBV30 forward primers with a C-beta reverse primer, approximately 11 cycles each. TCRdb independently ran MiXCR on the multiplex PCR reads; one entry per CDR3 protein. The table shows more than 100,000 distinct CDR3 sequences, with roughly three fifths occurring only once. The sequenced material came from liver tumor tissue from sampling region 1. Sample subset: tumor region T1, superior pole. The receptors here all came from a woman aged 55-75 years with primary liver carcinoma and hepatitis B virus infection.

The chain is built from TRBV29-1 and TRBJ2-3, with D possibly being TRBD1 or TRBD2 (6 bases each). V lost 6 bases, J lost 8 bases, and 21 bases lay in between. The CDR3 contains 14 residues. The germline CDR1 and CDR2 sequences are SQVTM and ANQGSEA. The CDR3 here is CSVPSRRGAGTQYF. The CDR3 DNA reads TGCAGCGTCCCAAGCAGGAGGGGGGCAGGTACGCAGTATTTT.

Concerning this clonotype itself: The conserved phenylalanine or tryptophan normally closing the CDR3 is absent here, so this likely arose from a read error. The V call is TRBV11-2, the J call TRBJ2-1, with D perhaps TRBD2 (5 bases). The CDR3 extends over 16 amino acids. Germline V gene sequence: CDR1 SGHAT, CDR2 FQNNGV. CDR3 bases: TGTGCCAGTAGCCGACTAAACCCCGAGGTTGCCGATGACCAGTTCCTC. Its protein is CASSRLNPEVADDQFL.

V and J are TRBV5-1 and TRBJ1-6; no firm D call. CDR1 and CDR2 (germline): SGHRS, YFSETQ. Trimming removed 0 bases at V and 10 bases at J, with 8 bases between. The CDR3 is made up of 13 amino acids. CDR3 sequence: CASSLDWISPLHF. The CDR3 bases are TGCGCCAGCAGCTTGGACTGGATCTCACCCCTCCACTTT. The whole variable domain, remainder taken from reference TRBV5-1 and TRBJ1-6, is KAGVTQTPRYLIKTRGQQVTLSCSPISGHRSVSWYQQTPGQGLQFLFEYFSETQRNKGNFPGRFSGRQFSNSRSEMNVSTLELGDSALYLCASSLDWISPLHFGNGTRLTVT.

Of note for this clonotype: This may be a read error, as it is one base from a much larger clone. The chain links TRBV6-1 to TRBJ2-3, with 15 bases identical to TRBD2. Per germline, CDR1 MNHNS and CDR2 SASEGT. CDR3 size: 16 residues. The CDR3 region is CARSARTSGRVDTQYF. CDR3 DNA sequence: TGTGCCAGAAGTGCCCGGACTAGCGGGAGGGTAGATACGCAGTATTTT.

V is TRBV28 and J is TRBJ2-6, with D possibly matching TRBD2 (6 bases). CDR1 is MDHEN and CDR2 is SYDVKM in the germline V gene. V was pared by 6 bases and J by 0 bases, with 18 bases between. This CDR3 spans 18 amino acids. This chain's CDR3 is CASRRGRGLNSGANVLTF. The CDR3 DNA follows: TGTGCCAGCAGAAGAGGACGGGGGTTAAACTCTGGGGCCAACGTCCTGACTTTC.

CDR3 amino acids: CSVEELGGGSYNEQFF. CDR3 coding DNA: TGCAGCGTTGAAGAGCTTGGAGGGGGGTCCTACAATGAGCAGTTCTTC. J is TRBJ2-1 and V is TRBV29-1; TRBD1 or TRBD2 may be the D gene (6 bases each). Germline assignment: CDR1 SQVTM and CDR2 ANQGSEA. V dropped 0 bases and J dropped 1 base, with 13 bases sitting between them. CDR3 length equals 16 residues.

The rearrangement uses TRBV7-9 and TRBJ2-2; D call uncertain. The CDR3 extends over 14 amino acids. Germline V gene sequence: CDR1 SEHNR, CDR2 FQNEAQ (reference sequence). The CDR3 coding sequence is TGTGCAGGAAGTAGTTTGGCGAACACCGGGGAGCTGTTTTTT. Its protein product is CAGSSLANTGELFF.

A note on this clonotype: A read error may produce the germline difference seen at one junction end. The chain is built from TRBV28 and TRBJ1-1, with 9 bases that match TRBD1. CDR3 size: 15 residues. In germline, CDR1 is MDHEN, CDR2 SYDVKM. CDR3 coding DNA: TGTGCCAGCAGATACAGGGGGCTCTTGAACACTGAAGCTTCCTTT. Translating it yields CASRYRGLLNTEASF. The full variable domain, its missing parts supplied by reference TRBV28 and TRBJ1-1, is DVKVTQSSRYLVKRTGEKVFLECVQDMDHENMFWYRQDPGLGLRLIYFSYDVKMKEKGDIPEGYSVSREKKERFSLILESASTNQTSMYLCASRYRGLLNTEASFGQGTRLTVV.

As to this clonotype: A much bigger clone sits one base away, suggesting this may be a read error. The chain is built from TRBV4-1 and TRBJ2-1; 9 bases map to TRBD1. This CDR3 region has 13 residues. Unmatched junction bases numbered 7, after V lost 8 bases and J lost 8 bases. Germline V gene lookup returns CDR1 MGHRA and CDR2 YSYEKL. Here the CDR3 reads CASDGTGFDEQFF. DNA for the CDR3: TGCGCCAGCGACGGGACAGGGTTCGATGAGCAGTTCTTC.

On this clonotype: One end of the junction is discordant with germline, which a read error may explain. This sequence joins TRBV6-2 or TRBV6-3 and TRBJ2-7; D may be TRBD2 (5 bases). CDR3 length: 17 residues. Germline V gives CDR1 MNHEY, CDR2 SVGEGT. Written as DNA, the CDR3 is TGTGTCAGCAGTTACTCGAACGCCAGAGGGAACGCGTACGAGCAGTACTTC. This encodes CVSSYSNARGNAYEQYF.

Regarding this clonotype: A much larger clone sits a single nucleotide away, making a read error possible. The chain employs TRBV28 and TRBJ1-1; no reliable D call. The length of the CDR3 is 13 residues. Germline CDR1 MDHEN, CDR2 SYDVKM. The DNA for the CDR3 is TGTGCCAGCAGTTTAGTATCCGGGAACCAAGCTGTCTTT. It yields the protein CASSLVSGNQAVF.

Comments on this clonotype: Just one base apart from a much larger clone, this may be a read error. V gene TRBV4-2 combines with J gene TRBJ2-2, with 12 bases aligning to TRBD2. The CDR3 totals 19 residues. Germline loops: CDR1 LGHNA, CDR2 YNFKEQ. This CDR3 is CASSQDLILAGGGTRELFF. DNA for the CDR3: TGTGCCAGCAGCCAAGATTTAATACTAGCGGGAGGAGGCACCAGGGAGCTGTTTTTT.

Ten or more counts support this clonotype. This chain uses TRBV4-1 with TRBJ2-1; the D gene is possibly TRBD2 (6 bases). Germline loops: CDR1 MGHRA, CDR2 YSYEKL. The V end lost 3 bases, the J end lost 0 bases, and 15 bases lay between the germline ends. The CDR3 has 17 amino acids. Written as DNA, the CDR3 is TGCGCCAGCAGCCAGGTTAAAGGTAGCGGCTCCTACAATGAGCAGTTCTTC. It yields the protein CASSQVKGSGSYNEQFF.

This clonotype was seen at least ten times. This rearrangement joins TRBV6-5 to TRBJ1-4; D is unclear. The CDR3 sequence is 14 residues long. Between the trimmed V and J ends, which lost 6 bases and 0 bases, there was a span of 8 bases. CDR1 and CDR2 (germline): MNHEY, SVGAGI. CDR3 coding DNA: TGTGCCAGCAGGTACACCTCAACTAATGAAAAACTGTTTTTT. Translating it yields CASRYTSTNEKLFF.

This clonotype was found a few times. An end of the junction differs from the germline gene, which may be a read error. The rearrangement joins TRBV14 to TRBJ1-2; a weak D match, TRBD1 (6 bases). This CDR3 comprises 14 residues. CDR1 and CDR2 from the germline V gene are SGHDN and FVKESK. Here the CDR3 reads CTSSPGHGAVGYTF. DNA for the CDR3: TGTACCAGTAGCCCGGGACATGGGGCAGTAGGCTACACCTTC.

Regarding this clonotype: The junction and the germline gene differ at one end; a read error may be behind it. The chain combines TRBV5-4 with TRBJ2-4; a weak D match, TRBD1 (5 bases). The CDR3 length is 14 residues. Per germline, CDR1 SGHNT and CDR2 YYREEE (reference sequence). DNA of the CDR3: TGTGCCAGCAGCTTGAAAGGGGCCAAAAGCATTCAGTACTTC. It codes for CASSLKGAKSIQYF.

DNA of the CDR3: TGCGCCAGCAGCTGGGGACGGAGAGATACGCAGTATTTT. Protein: CASSWGRRDTQYF. The chain recombines TRBV5-1 with TRBJ2-3, with D possibly called TRBD1 or TRBD2 (5 bases each). CDR1 and CDR2 from the germline V gene are SGHRS and YFSETQ. The CDR3 covers 13 residues. The V and J ends lost 3 bases and 5 bases respectively, with 10 bases between them.

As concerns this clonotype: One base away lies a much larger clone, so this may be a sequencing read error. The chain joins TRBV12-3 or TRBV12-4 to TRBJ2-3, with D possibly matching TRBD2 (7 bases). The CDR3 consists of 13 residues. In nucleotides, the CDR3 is TGTGCCATCAGTATGGCGGGGGCGAATACGCAGTATTTT. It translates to CAISMAGANTQYF.

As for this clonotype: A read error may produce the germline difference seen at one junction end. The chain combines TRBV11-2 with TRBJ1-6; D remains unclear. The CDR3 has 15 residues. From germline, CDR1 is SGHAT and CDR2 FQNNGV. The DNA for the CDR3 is TGTGCCAGCAGCATGGAACAGCACTATAATTCACCCATCCACTTT. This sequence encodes CASSMEQHYNSPIHF.

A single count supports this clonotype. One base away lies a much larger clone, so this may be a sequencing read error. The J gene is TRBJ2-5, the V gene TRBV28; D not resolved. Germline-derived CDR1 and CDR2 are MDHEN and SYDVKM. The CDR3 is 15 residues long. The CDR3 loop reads CVSSPRHGVGETQYF. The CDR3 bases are TGTGTCAGCAGTCCCCGACACGGCGTGGGGGAGACCCAGTACTTC.

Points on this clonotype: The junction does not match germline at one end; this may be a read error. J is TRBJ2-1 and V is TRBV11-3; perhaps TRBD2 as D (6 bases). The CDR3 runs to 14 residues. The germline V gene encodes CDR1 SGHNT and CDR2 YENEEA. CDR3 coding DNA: TGTGGCAGCAGCTTAGTAACGGGAGTATCAGAGCAGTTCTTC. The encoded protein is CGSSLVTGVSEQFF.